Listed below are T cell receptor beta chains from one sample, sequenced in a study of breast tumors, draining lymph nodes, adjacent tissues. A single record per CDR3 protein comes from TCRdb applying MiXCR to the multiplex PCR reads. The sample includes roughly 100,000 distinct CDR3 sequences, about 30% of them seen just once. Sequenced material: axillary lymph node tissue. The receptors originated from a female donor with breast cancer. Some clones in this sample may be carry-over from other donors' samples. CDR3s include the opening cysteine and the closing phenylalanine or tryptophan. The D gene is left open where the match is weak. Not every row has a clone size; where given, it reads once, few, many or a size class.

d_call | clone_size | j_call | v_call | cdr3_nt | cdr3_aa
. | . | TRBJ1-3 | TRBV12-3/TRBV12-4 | TGTGCCAGCAGCTTATCAGCTGGAAACACCATATATTTT | CASSLSAGNTIYF
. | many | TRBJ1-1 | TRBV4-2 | TGTGCCAGCAGCCAAGGTGGGAACACTGAAGCTTTCTTT | CASSQGGNTEAFF
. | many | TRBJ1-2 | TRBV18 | TGTGCCAGCTCACCATCGAGGGGGGATGGCTACACCTTC | CASSPSRGDGYTF
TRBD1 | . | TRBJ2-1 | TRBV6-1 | TGTGCCAGCAGTGGCCGGACAGGCGGCTCCTACAATGAGCAGTTCTTC | CASSGRTGGSYNEQFF
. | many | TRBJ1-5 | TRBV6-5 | TGTGCCAGCAGTTCTCAATCGGGGGGGCTGAATCAGCCCCAGCATTTT | CASSSQSGGLNQPQHF
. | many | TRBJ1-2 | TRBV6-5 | TGTGCCAGCAGTCACTCGACGCGCTATGGCTACACCTTC | CASSHSTRYGYTF
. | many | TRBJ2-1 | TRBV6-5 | TGTGCCAGCAGTTACAGGGTCTTAGGGGACAATGAGCAGTTCTTC | CASSYRVLGDNEQFF
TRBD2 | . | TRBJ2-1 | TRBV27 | TGTGCCAGCAGTTTAGCGGGACTAGATACAATCGACAACTCCTACAATGAGCAGTTCTTC | CASSLAGLDTIDNSYNEQFF
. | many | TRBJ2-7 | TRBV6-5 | TGTGCCAGCAGTCACGCCCGTTCTTCCTACGAGCAGTACTTC | CASSHARSSYEQYF
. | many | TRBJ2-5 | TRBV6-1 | TGTGCCAGCAGTGAGGGGGCGGGGGAGACCCAGTACTTC | CASSEGAGETQYF
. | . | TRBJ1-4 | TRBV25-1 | TGTGCCAGCAGCGAGGATACGGGGCGCACGATCCATGAGCCCCAGTTTTTT | CASSEDTGRTIHEPQFF
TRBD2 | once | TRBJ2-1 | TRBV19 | TGTGCCAGTAGGGCGGGAGTCTTCAATGAGCAGTTCTTC | CASRAGVFNEQFF
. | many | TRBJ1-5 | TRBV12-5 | TGTGCTAGTGGTTTAGGCAGCAATCAGCCCCAGCATTTT | CASGLGSNQPQHF
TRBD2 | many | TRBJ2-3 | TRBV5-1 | TGCGCCAGCAGCCACGGGACTAGCGCCATCACAGATACGCAGTATTTT | CASSHGTSAITDTQYF
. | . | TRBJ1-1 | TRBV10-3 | TGTGCCATCAGAATCCAGGGGAACACTGAAGCTTTCTTT | CAIRIQGNTEAFF
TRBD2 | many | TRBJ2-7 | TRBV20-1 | TGCAGTGCTAAACCGGGACTAGCGGGAGCAGGCGAGCAGTACTTC | CSAKPGLAGAGEQYF
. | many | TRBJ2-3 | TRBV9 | TGTGCCAGCAGCGTAGCAGATACGCAGTATTTT | CASSVADTQYF
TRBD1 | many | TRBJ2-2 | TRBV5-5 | TGTGCCAGCAGCTTGGTGATGGGACAGGGGATCAGTACCGGGGAGCTGTTTTTT | CASSLVMGQGISTGELFF
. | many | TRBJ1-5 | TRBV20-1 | TGCAGTGCTAGAGCCAGTGTAAGCAATCAGCCCCAGCATTTT | CSARASVSNQPQHF
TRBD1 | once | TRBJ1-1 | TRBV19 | TGTGCCAGTACCTCGACAGGGCGAACTGAAGCTTCCTTT | CASTSTGRTEASF
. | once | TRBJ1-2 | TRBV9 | TGTGCCAGCAGCGTAGACGGGCAGGGGAACTATGGCTCCACCTTC | CASSVDGQGNYGSTF
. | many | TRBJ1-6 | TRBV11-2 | TGTGCCAGCAGCACTATTACAGGGATTGATTCACCCCTCCACTTT | CASSTITGIDSPLHF